This T cell receptor (beta chain) was observed in a study of graft-versus-host responses after intestinal transplantation. CDR3 length: 14 residues. Germline-derived CDR1 and CDR2 are MGHRA and YSYEKL. Trimming removed 0 bases from V and 5 bases from J, with 10 bases in between. Produced via immunoSEQ multiplex PCR; TCRdb's table is partial and in-frame only. Of fewer than 15,000 clones in the sample, about two thirds were seen once. This clone occurred a few times. Tissue processing of the graft released intraepithelial and lamina propria lymphocytes from it. The sequencing used ileum tissue, collected 650 to 700 days after intestinal transplantation. The sequence was collected from a human patient who received an intestinal transplant, so some T cells may come from the graft donor. V usage is TRBV4-1 and J usage is TRBJ1-1; TRBD1 might be the D (6 bases). CDR3 amino acids: CASSQDTGRTEAFF. For the CDR3, the DNA is TGCGCCAGCAGCCAAGATACAGGGCGGACTGAAGCTTTCTTT.